One sample yielded the 26 T cell receptor beta chains listed below, sequenced in a study of response to subunit inactivated influenza vaccine. TCRdb ran MiXCR on the RT-PCR reads and lists one entry per CDR3 protein. Seen here are about 540,000 distinct CDR3 sequences, 20% to 25% observed once, and the top ten hold roughly 2.8%. The same data also went into a second study, on T cells expressing NK-cell markers. That investigation notes: With UMIs, 5'RACE template switching was used to make TCR beta cDNA.

The source material was CD4+ T cells sorted from PBMCs, sampled 11 to 12 days after vaccination. Receptor source: a man aged 50 to 59 who received an inactivated influenza vaccine.

The chain has TRBV21-1 and TRBJ2-4. TRBV21-1 is annotated as a pseudogene. The CDR3 extends over 16 amino acids. The CDR3: CASSNRSSGSKNIQYF. CDR3 nucleotides: TGTGCCAGCAGCAATAGATCCAGTGGTAGCAAAAACATTCAGTACTTC.

This chain links TRBV15 with TRBJ2-5, with TRBD2 matching over 12 bases. J gave up 4 bases and V 2 bases, and 8 bases lay outside the gene matches. The CDR3 extends over 17 amino acids. From germline, CDR1 is LNHNV and CDR2 YYDKDF (reference sequence). CDR3 protein: CATSRSRTSGIGETQYF. The CDR3 DNA reads as TGTGCCACCAGCAGATCCAGGACTAGCGGGATAGGAGAGACCCAGTACTTC.

The V gene is TRBV6-2 or TRBV6-3, the J gene TRBJ1-5, with D maybe TRBD1 (5 bases). Trimming stripped 5 bases from V and 2 bases from J, with 10 bases between. The CDR3 loop spans 14 amino acids. CDR1 and CDR2 (germline): MNHEY, SVGEGT. The CDR3 DNA follows: TGTGCCAGCAGTCGGATAGGGGGCAATCAGCCCCAGCATTTT. Its translation is CASSRIGGNQPQHF.

The CDR3 coding sequence is TGTGCCAGCAGCGCGAGCCGGAGCGGACTATCCTACAATGAGCAGTTCTTC. It codes for CASSASRSGLSYNEQFF. The chain combines TRBV7-2 with TRBJ2-1; possibly TRBD2 for D (6 bases). In germline, CDR1 is SGHTA, CDR2 FQGNSA. This CDR3 contains 17 residues. The ends were cut back, 5 bases at V and 1 base at J, with 18 bases in the middle.

This clonotype has just a few counts. The chain combines TRBV9 with TRBJ2-7; TRBD1 matches 9 bases. Germline CDR1 reads SGDLS; CDR2 reads YYNGEE. This CDR3 has 15 amino acids. V lost 1 base, J lost 4 bases, and 6 bases stayed unmatched. CDR3 nucleotides: TGTGCCAGCAGCGTAACCGGGACAGGGCTGTACGAGCAGTACTTC. It codes for CASSVTGTGLYEQYF.

A few counts support this clonotype. The chain is built from TRBV7-9 and TRBJ2-7, with 8 bases identical to TRBD1. The CDR3 covers 14 residues. V shed 5 bases, J shed 6 bases, and the junction held 9 bases outside the gene matches. Germline V gene lookup returns CDR1 SEHNR and CDR2 FQNEAQ (reference sequence). Here the CDR3 DNA reads TGTGCCAGCAGCCGCCTGGACAGGGTAGGCGAGCAGTACTTC. It is translated as CASSRLDRVGEQYF.

The V and J genes are TRBV7-2 and TRBJ2-2; unclear D gene. There are 14 residues in the CDR3. Germline V CDR1 and CDR2: SGHTA, FQGNSA. V was pared by 1 base and J by 6 bases, with 9 bases between. The CDR3 here is CASSLEVSPGELFF. CDR3 bases: TGTGCCAGCAGCTTAGAAGTTTCTCCCGGGGAGCTGTTTTTT.

This clonotype was seen a handful of times. The CDR3 here is CASSQVRGRDGELFF. DNA of the CDR3: TGCGCCAGCAGCCAAGTTAGGGGGCGCGACGGGGAGCTGTTTTTT. This chain links TRBV4-3 with TRBJ2-2, with TRBD1 identical over 7 bases. CDR1 and CDR2 from the germline V gene are LGHNA and YSLEER. The CDR3 loop spans 15 amino acids. Trimming at V came to 1 base and at J to 7 bases, leaving 6 bases not matched to a gene.

Only a few counts were recorded for this clonotype. The J gene is TRBJ2-7, the V gene TRBV10-3; the D gene is possibly TRBD1 (6 bases). Trimming shortened V by 5 bases and J by 0 bases, and 11 bases separated the two germline ends. The CDR3 has 14 amino acids. Germline CDR1 and CDR2: ENHRY and SYGVKD. The CDR3 sequence is CAISRTASSYEQYF. The CDR3 DNA reads as TGTGCCATCAGTAGGACAGCGTCCTCCTACGAGCAGTACTTC.

The CDR3 is CASSSGDRDTGELFF. CDR3 nucleotides: TGCGCCAGCAGCTCGGGGGACAGGGACACCGGGGAGCTGTTTTTT. This chain joins TRBV5-1 and TRBJ2-2; the match to TRBD1 covers 9 bases. The CDR3 runs to 15 residues. J lost 3 bases, V lost 3 bases, and 3 bases had no gene match. Germline CDR1 reads SGHRS; CDR2 reads YFSETQ.

The rearrangement uses TRBV2 and TRBJ1-6, with no clear D. CDR1 is SNHLY and CDR2 is FYNNEI in the germline V gene. The V end lost 3 bases, the J end lost 10 bases, and 13 bases lay between the germline ends. There are 14 residues in the CDR3. This chain's CDR3 is CASSEFQVGSPLHF. The DNA for the CDR3 is TGTGCCAGCAGTGAGTTCCAGGTGGGATCACCCCTCCACTTT.

This chain links TRBV7-2 with TRBJ1-4; D is possibly TRBD1 (5 bases). V gave up 6 bases and J gave up 8 bases, with 16 bases separating them. CDR1 is SGHTA and CDR2 is FQGNSA in the germline V gene. CDR3 length: 14 residues. CDR3 DNA: TGTGCCAGCAGTCTCGGGGCGCGAGGCGAAAAACTGTTTTTT. Protein: CASSLGARGEKLFF.

This chain links TRBV18 with TRBJ2-1; weak D call: TRBD1 (6 bases). Germline CDR1 reads KGHSH; CDR2 reads LQKENI. The length of the CDR3 is 12 residues. V lost 3 bases, J lost 10 bases, and 10 bases lay in between. CDR3 residues: CASSPPGEEQFF. In DNA form, the CDR3 reads TGTGCCAGCTCACCCCCAGGGGAAGAGCAGTTCTTC.

A few counts support this clonotype. The rearrangement links TRBV11-2 to TRBJ2-3; 8 nucleotides match TRBD2. This CDR3 is 15 amino acids long. Germline CDR1 and CDR2: SGHAT and FQNNGV. V trimming: 3 bases; J trimming: 3 bases; junction bases outside the gene matches: 5. The CDR3: CASSLPSGSTDTQYF. The CDR3 DNA sequence: TGTGCCAGCAGCTTGCCGAGCGGGAGTACAGATACGCAGTATTTT.

This clonotype has ten or more counts. The chain has TRBV6-5 and TRBJ1-6; 9 nucleotides align to TRBD1. V gave up 2 bases and J gave up 8 bases; unmatched junction bases: 4. CDR1 MNHEY and CDR2 SVGAGI come from the germline V gene. The CDR3 totals 15 residues. DNA of the CDR3: TGTGCCAGCAGTTACGAGGGACAGGGAGATTCACCCCTCCACTTT. It translates to CASSYEGQGDSPLHF.

This clonotype was counted a few times. J is TRBJ1-4 and V is TRBV9; D is ambiguous. Trimming pared 0 bases from V and 5 bases from J, leaving 8 bases between. CDR1 is SGDLS, CDR2 YYNGEE, per germline. This CDR3 is 14 amino acids long. CDR3 in amino acids: CASSVAPSNEKLFF. The CDR3, as DNA: TGTGCCAGCAGCGTAGCCCCTTCCAATGAAAAACTGTTTTTT.

This chain uses TRBV29-1 with TRBJ1-1; D is unclear. This CDR3 is built from 12 residues. In germline, CDR1 is SQVTM, CDR2 ANQGSEA. V shed 5 bases and J shed 0 bases, with 7 bases lying between them. The CDR3 region has the DNA TGCAGCGTTTCAGATATGAACACTGAAGCTTTCTTT. This translates into CSVSDMNTEAFF.

The genes are TRBV28 and TRBJ2-5; no reliable D call. In germline, CDR1 is MDHEN, CDR2 SYDVKM. V was pared by 1 base and J by 2 bases, with 11 bases between. The CDR3 is 15 amino acids. The CDR3 reads CASSLSPGLQETQYF. The CDR3 nucleotides are TGTGCCAGCAGTTTATCCCCAGGCCTTCAAGAGACCCAGTACTTC.

The chain couples TRBV30 to TRBJ1-1, with unresolved D. Germline CDR1 and CDR2: GTSNPN and SVGIG (reference sequence). This CDR3 region has 12 residues. Between the trimmed V and J ends, which lost 8 bases and 4 bases, there was a span of 14 bases. The CDR3 loop is CALSAGFTEAFF. Here the CDR3 DNA reads TGTGCCCTCTCAGCGGGGTTCACTGAAGCTTTCTTT. Full variable domain (remainder filled in from reference TRBV30 and TRBJ1-1): SQTIHQWPATLVQPVGSPLSLECTVEGTSNPNLYWYRQAAGRGLQLLFYSVGIGQISSEVPQNLSASRPQDRQFILSSKKLLLSDSGFYLCALSAGFTEAFFGQGTRLTVV.

This clonotype was counted at least ten times. The V call is TRBV5-6, the J call TRBJ2-1; D might be TRBD2 (5 bases). Germline loops: CDR1 SGHDT, CDR2 YYEEEE. The CDR3 loop spans 15 amino acids. Between the trimmed V and J ends, which lost 9 bases and 7 bases, there was a span of 23 bases. CDR3 nucleotides: TGTGCCACTCACAACGATTTAGTTTCGGGGAATGAGCAGTTCTTC. This encodes CATHNDLVSGNEQFF.

This clonotype was seen a few times. The CDR3 DNA reads as TGCAGCGTTGGTTTCGCGGCAAGCTCCTACAATGAGCAGTTCTTC. It translates to CSVGFAASSYNEQFF. V and J are TRBV29-1 and TRBJ2-1; D ambiguous. The CDR3 contains 15 residues. CDR1 and CDR2 from the germline V gene are SQVTM and ANQGSEA. Trimming left V 4 bases short and J 0 bases short, with 13 bases between.

The chain recombines TRBV5-6 with TRBJ2-1; TRBD2 aligns across 7 bases. This CDR3 has 13 amino acids. The germline V gene encodes CDR1 SGHDT and CDR2 YYEEEE. Losses at the gene ends were 1 base for V and 8 bases for J; bases not matched to a gene: 3. CDR3 bases: TGTGCCAGCAGCTTGACTAGCGTCCATGAGCAGTTCTTC. Translation gives CASSLTSVHEQFF.

This clonotype was counted only a few times. The genes are TRBV12-3 or TRBV12-4 and TRBJ1-1; 7 bases fit TRBD1. This CDR3 is built from 15 residues. V lost 3 bases, J lost 11 bases, and 15 bases stayed unmatched. CDR3 DNA: TGTGCCAGCAGTTTCCCCCTTAGACAGGGTATTCTGGCTTTCTTT. Translated, it gives CASSFPLRQGILAFF.

The chain is built from TRBV29-1 and TRBJ1-5, with a possible D match to TRBD1 (5 bases). Germline assignment: CDR1 SQVTM and CDR2 ANQGSEA. The CDR3 contains 15 residues. The germline V and J ends were trimmed by 4 bases and 0 bases, with 13 bases remaining between them. The CDR3 spells CSVGWGPYSNQPQHF. For the CDR3, the DNA is TGCAGCGTTGGCTGGGGACCCTATAGCAATCAGCCCCAGCATTTT.

In this sample, this clonotype turned up many times. The chain uses TRBV6-6 and TRBJ2-2; maybe TRBD1 (5 bases). Deletions cut 6 bases from V and 6 bases from J, with 11 bases between. In germline, CDR1 is MNHNY, CDR2 SVGAGI (reference sequence). The CDR3 runs 13 residues. CDR3 in amino acids: CASSRTGPGELFF. CDR3 nucleotide sequence: TGTGCCAGCAGCCGCACAGGACCCGGGGAGCTGTTTTTT.

This clonotype was found a few times. The rearrangement links TRBV7-9 to TRBJ2-7, with D possibly being TRBD1 (6 bases). Deletions cut 5 bases from V and 3 bases from J, with 17 bases between. Germline V CDR1 and CDR2: SEHNR, FQNEAQ (reference sequence). CDR3 length: 15 residues. The CDR3 region is CASSRPGQQNYEQYF. Written as DNA, the CDR3 is TGTGCCAGCAGCCGTCCAGGACAGCAGAACTACGAGCAGTACTTC. Full variable domain (rest looked up from reference TRBV7-9 and TRBJ2-7): DTGVSQNPRHKITKRGQNVTFRCDPISEHNRLYWYRQTLGQGPEFLTYFQNEAQLEKSRLLSDRFSAERPKGSFSTLEIQRTEQGDSAMYLCASSRPGQQNYEQYFGPGTRLTVT.